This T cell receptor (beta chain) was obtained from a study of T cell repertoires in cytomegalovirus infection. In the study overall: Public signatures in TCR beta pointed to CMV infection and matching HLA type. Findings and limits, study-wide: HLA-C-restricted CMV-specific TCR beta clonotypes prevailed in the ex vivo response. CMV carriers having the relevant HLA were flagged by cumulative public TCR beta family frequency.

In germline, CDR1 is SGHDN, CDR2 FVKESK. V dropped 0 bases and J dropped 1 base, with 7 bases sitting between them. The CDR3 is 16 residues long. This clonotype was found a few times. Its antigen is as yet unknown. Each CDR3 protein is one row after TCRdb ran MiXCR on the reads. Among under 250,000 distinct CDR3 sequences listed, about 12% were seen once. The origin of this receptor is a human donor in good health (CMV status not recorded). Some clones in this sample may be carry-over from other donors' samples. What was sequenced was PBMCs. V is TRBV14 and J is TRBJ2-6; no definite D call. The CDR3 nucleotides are TGTGCCAGCAGCCAAGAAGCAATTTCTGGGGCCAACGTCCTGACTTTC. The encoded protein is CASSQEAISGANVLTF.